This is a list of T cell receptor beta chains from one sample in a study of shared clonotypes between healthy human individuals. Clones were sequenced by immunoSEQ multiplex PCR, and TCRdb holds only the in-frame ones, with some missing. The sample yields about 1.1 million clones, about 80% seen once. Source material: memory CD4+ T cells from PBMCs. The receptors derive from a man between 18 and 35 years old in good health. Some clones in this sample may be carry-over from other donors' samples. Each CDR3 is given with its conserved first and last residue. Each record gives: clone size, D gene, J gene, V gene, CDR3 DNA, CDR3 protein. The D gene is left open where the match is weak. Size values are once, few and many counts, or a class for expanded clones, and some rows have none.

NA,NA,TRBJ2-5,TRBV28,TGTGCCAGCAGTTGGGTTGGTATAAGGAACCAAGAGACCCAGTACTTC,CASSWVGIRNQETQYF
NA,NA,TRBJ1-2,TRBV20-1,TGCAGTGCTAGCATTACGGGCGGCTACACCTTC,CSASITGGYTF
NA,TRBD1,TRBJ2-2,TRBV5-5,TGTGCCAGCAGCTTAAAGGTAGACAGGGACACCGGGGAGCTGTTTTTT,CASSLKVDRDTGELFF
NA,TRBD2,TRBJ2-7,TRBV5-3,TGTGCCAGAAGGGGGCCGGGAGGATACGAGCAGTACTTC,CARRGPGGYEQYF
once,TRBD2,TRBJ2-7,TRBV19,TGTGCCACCGGACTAGCGGGAGGGCCCTACGAGCAGTACTTC,CATGLAGGPYEQYF
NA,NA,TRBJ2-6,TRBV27,TGTGCCAGCGGAGGGAACTCTGGGGCCAACGTCCTGACTTTC,CASGGNSGANVLTF
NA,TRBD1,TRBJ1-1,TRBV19,TGTGCCAGTAGTACCCAGGGGGAGTTCACTGAAGCTTTCTTT,CASSTQGEFTEAFF
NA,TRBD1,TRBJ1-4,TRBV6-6,TGTGCCAGCAGTTCCCACAGGGGATGGGATGAAAAACTGTTTTTT,CASSSHRGWDEKLFF
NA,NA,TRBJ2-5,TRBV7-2,TGTGCCAGCAGCTTGGCCGTTGCCAGGGTATCAACCCAGTACTTC,CASSLAVARVSTQYF
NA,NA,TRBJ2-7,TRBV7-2,TGTGCCAGCAGCGACGTACAATACGAGCAGTACTTC,CASSDVQYEQYF
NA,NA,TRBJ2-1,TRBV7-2,TGTGCCAGCAGCTTAGCAAGTCGGTCGGATCCGTTCTTC,CASSLASRSDPFF
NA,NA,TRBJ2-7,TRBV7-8,TGTGCCAGCAGCCGCCTTAGCGGGACAGCCTACGAGCAGTACTTC,CASSRLSGTAYEQYF
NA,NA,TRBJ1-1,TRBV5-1,TGCGCCAGCAACCCCCAGGATTGGGGCACTGAAGCTTTCTTT,CASNPQDWGTEAFF
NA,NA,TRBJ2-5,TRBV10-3,TGTGCCATCGAGTCGGGGGTCGAAGAGACCCAGTACTTC,CAIESGVEETQYF
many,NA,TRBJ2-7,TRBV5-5,TGTGCCAGCAGCTTGGCCGGGGGACCCGAGTACTTC,CASSLAGGPEYF
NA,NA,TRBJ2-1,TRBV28,TGTGCCAGCAGTACTAGCCACAATGAGCAGTTCTTC,CASSTSHNEQFF
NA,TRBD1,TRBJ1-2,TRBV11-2,TGTGCCAGCAGCTCCCCCCGGGAACGGGACAGGGCCTATGGCTACACCTTC,CASSSPRERDRAYGYTF
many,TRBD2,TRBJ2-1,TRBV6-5,TGTGCCAGCAGTTACAGGCGGGAGGTTCCCAATGAGCAGTTCTTC,CASSYRREVPNEQFF
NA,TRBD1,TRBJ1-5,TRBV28,TGTGCCAGCAGTCCAGGGACAGGGGGAGGCCAGCCCCAGCATTTT,CASSPGTGGGQPQHF
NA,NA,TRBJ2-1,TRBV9,TGTGCCAGCAGCGTAGCTACCGGGCCTCTCAGTGAGCAGTTCTTC,CASSVATGPLSEQFF
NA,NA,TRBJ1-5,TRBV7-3,TGTGCCAGCAGCTTAGCAGGGGTGGAGCCCCAGCATTTT,CASSLAGVEPQHF
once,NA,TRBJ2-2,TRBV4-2,TGTGCCAGCAGCCAAGATTTGGGAACCGGCGGGGAGCTGTTTTTT,CASSQDLGTGGELFF
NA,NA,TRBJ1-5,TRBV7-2,TGTGCCAGCAGCTTAGCAACGGTTAGATATAGCAATCAGCCCCAGCATTTT,CASSLATVRYSNQPQHF
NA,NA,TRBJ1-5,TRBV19,TGTGCCAGTAGTGCCCAGACATGGGAGCCCCAGCATTTT,CASSAQTWEPQHF
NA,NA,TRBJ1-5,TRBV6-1,TGTGCCAGCAGTGGACGTACAGGGCTGGGCCAGCCCCAGCATTTT,CASSGRTGLGQPQHF
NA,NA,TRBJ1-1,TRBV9,TGTGCCAGCAGCGTAGACAGGCAGATGAACACTGAAGCTTTCTTT,CASSVDRQMNTEAFF
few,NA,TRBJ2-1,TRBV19,TGTGCCAGTAGTATAATCGCGGCCAATGAGCAGTTCTTC,CASSIIAANEQFF
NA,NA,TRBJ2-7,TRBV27,TGTGCCAGCAGCACACCCAGGCCGGGGGACGAGCAGTACTTC,CASSTPRPGDEQYF
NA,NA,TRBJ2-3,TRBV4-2,TGTGCCAGCAGCCAAGTTTTCCAGGCCTCCGGAGATACGCAGTATTTT,CASSQVFQASGDTQYF
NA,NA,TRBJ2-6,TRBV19,TGTGCCAGTAGACGGTCCGTTTCTAAGGGGGCCAACGTCCTGACTTTC,CASRRSVSKGANVLTF
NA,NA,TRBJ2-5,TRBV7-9,TGTGCCAGCAGACCGGACGGCCCTCAGCAGTACTTC,CASRPDGPQQYF
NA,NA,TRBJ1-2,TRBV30,TGCGCCGGCACCCAAAACTATGGCTACACCTTC,CAGTQNYGYTF
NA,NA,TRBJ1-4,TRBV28,TGTGCCAGCAGTTTAGTTGGGCGATCTAATTTGGAACTGTTTTTT,CASSLVGRSNLELFF
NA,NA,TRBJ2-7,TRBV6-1,TGTGCCAGCAGTGGTTTGGACGGGGCTGCCTACGAGCAGTACTTC,CASSGLDGAAYEQYF
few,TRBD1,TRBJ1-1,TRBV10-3,TGTGCCATCTCCGGGACAGAAATGAACACTGAAGCTTTCTTT,CAISGTEMNTEAFF
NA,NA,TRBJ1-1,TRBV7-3,TGTGCCAGCAGCTTAACATTTACGGCGGGCACTGAAGCTTTCTTT,CASSLTFTAGTEAFF
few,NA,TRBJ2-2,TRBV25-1,TGTGCCAGTGAAGACAGGGAGGTGAACACCGGGGAGCTGTTTTTT,CASEDREVNTGELFF
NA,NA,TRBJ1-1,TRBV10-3,TGTGCCATCAGCTCCGGGACTGAGGACACTGAAGCTTTCTTT,CAISSGTEDTEAFF
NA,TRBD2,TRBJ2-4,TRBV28,TGTGCCAGCAGTCCTCGACTAGCAACGGAGCGGGAAAACATTCAGTACTTC,CASSPRLATERENIQYF
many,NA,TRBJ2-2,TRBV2,TGTGCCAGCAGTACTTTACCGGGGCAGCTGTTTTTT,CASSTLPGQLFF
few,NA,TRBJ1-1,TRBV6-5,TGTGCCAGCAGTTATGCGGGCCAGAACACTGAAGCTTTCTTT,CASSYAGQNTEAFF
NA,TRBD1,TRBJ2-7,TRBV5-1,TGCGCCAGCAGCCGAGACAGGGGAGAAGGGTACGAGCAGTACTTC,CASSRDRGEGYEQYF
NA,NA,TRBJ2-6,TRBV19,TGTGCCAGTAGTCGTCTTCCATCTGGGGCCAACGTCCTGACTTTC,CASSRLPSGANVLTF
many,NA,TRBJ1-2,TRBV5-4,TGTGCCAGCGACAAGACAGCTAAGTTTGGCTACACCTTC,CASDKTAKFGYTF
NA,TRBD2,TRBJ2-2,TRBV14,TGTGCCAGCAGCCAACCTCACGGGACTAGTAACACCGGGGAGCTGTTTTTT,CASSQPHGTSNTGELFF
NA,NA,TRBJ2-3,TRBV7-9,TGTGCCAGCAGCGGAACGAGCACAGATACGCAGTATTTT,CASSGTSTDTQYF
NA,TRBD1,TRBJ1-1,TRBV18,TGTGCCAGCTCACTCGGACAGGGAGGGGGCACTGAAGCTTTCTTT,CASSLGQGGGTEAFF
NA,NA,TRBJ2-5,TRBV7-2,TGTGCCAGCAGCTTATTTGTTTCGGAGACCCAGTACTTC,CASSLFVSETQYF
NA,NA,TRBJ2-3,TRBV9,TGTGCCAGCAGCGGACTAAGTCACAACACAGATACGCAGTATTTT,CASSGLSHNTDTQYF
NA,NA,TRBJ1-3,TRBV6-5,TGTGCCAGCAGTTACGCCCCTCACCGCTCTGGAAACACCATATATTTT,CASSYAPHRSGNTIYF
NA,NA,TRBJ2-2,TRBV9,TGTGCCAGCGGCGGCACTAGGGGTACCGGGGAGCTGTTTTTT,CASGGTRGTGELFF
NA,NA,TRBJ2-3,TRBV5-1,TGCGCCAGCAGCTTGGGGGGGCAGACAGATACGCAGTATTTT,CASSLGGQTDTQYF
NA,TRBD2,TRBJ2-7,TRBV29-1,TGCAGCGCCTGGGGGGGGATCGGGATTACCTACGAGCAGTACTTC,CSAWGGIGITYEQYF
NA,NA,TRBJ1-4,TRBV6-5,TGTGCCAGCAGGTTGGACCCCAGGCAAAATGAAAAACTGTTTTTT,CASRLDPRQNEKLFF
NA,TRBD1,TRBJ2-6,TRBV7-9,TGTGCCAGCAGCTGGACAGGCTATTACTCTGGGGCCAACGTCCTGACTTTC,CASSWTGYYSGANVLTF
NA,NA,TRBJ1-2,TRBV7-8,TGTGCCAGCAGCTTAAACAGGCCCTACTATGGCTACACCTTC,CASSLNRPYYGYTF
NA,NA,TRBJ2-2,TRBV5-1,TGCGCCAGCAGGGCGGCTAGCCTGAACACCGGGGAGCTGTTTTTT,CASRAASLNTGELFF
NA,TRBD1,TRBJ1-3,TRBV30,TGTGCCTGTACCGGGACAGCTGGAAACACCATATATTTT,CACTGTAGNTIYF
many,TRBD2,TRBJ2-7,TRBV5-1,TGCGCCAGCAGCTTGGGGAGAGCGGGAGGTGGGGGCGAGCAGTACTTC,CASSLGRAGGGGEQYF
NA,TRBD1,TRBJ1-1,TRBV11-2,TGTGCCAGCAGCCAACTCAGGGGGAGTAGCACTGAAGCTTTCTTT,CASSQLRGSSTEAFF